Listed below are T cell receptor beta chains from one sample, sequenced in a study of T-cell reconstitution after alpha-beta-depleted transplantation in children. TCRdb re-derived calls from the PCR reads in MiXCR, one entry per CDR3 protein. The data show 95,000 to 150,000 distinct CDR3 sequences, with approximately 22% seen just once and over 9.5% held by the top ten. The source was PBMCs, mostly from graft donor cells, collected 180 days after TCRalphabeta/CD19-depleted stem cell transplant. The receptors here all came from a male patient between 2 and 10 years old who had a stem cell transplant for chronic granulomatous disease, so the T cells may come from the graft donor. Both conserved end residues are part of each CDR3. D genes are given only for firm matches. Clone size appears in some rows only: once, few, many, or a class for an expanded clone.

TRBJ2-7	TRBV27	-	many	TGTGCCAGCGGCCGGGACACATCCTACGAGCAGTACTTC	CASGRDTSYEQYF
TRBJ2-1	TRBV5-6	TRBD1	many	TGTGCCAGCAGCTTAACAGGGGGCCTGGGAGACAATGAGCAGTTCTTC	CASSLTGGLGDNEQFF
TRBJ1-1	TRBV29-1	-	many	TGCAGCGTTGAAGATCATTCCCAGGGCCTCAGCCTGAACACTGAAGCTTTCTTT	CSVEDHSQGLSLNTEAFF
TRBJ2-5	TRBV12-3/TRBV12-4	-	many	TGTGCCAGCAGTTTTGAGGCCGAGACCCAGTACTTC	CASSFEAETQYF
TRBJ2-7	TRBV28	TRBD2	many	TGTGCCAGCAGTTTATCCTTGGAGGGCGGGAGTCTATACGAGCAGTACTTC	CASSLSLEGGSLYEQYF
TRBJ2-7	TRBV20-1	-	many	TGCAGTGCTAGCGTGAAGGTCAGGGAGAGGCGCGAGCAGTACTTC	CSASVKVRERREQYF
TRBJ1-2	TRBV18	-	-	TGTGCCAGCTCACCAGGGGGGCCAAGCTATGGCTACACCTTC	CASSPGGPSYGYTF
TRBJ1-1	TRBV12-3/TRBV12-4	-	once	TGTGCCTTCAGTTGGATTGCAGGTCAGGTGCCGAACACTGAAGCTTTCTTT	CAFSWIAGQVPNTEAFF
TRBJ2-7	TRBV15	TRBD2	-	TGTGCCACCAGCAGGGATTCCAGTTGGCGGGGGGACTACGAGCAGTACTTC	CATSRDSSWRGDYEQYF
TRBJ1-2	TRBV20-1	TRBD1	-	TGCAGTGCAACGGACAGGACTAACTATGGCTACACCTTC	CSATDRTNYGYTF
TRBJ2-4	TRBV7-8	-	-	TGTGCCAGCAGCTCGACCCCCGGGGGCAAAAACATTCAGTACTTC	CASSSTPGGKNIQYF
TRBJ1-1	TRBV7-9	TRBD1	many	TGTGCCAGCAGCTCCCCGGGACAGTTTGAAGCTTTCTTT	CASSSPGQFEAFF
TRBJ2-7	TRBV7-2	TRBD1	many	TGTGCCAGCAGCTTTAGGACAGGGGGCTCCTACGAGCAGTACTTC	CASSFRTGGSYEQYF
TRBJ2-2	TRBV5-1	TRBD1	many	TGCGCCAGCAGCTCAACGACAGGGGGCACCGGGGAGCTGTTTTTT	CASSSTTGGTGELFF
TRBJ2-3	TRBV5-1	-	many	TGCGCCAGCAGCTTGGGAATTGGAGTAGCGATAAGCCCGGATACGCAGTATTTT	CASSLGIGVAISPDTQYF
TRBJ2-1	TRBV9	TRBD2	-	TGTGCCAGCAACTTCGGGACTAGTCCCCTCTTAATCTTC	CASNFGTSPLLIF
TRBJ2-7	TRBV4-2	-	-	TGTGCCAGCAGCCAAGAGGAATCGTTGTACGAGCAGTACTTC	CASSQEESLYEQYF
TRBJ1-1	TRBV20-1	-	many	TGCAGTGCTAGAATGGCTCCCACTGAAGCTTTCTTT	CSARMAPTEAFF
TRBJ2-7	TRBV25-1	-	medium-sized	TGTGCCAGCAGTGACCCGACAGGCAACTTCTACGAGCAGTACTTC	CASSDPTGNFYEQYF
TRBJ2-3	TRBV20-1	TRBD2	many	TGCAGTGCTATAGGCTCTAGCGGGGCTATATTAGATACGCAGTATTTT	CSAIGSSGAILDTQYF
TRBJ2-7	TRBV5-1	TRBD1	-	TGCGCCAGCAGCTACGGATATCCCGGGACAGGGGGACTCGAGCAGTACTTC	CASSYGYPGTGGLEQYF
TRBJ1-6	TRBV11-2	-	many	TGTGCCAGCAGCTTAGACCCAATCGGCCCACCCCTCCACTTT	CASSLDPIGPPLHF
TRBJ1-5	TRBV25-1	-	few	TGTGCCAGCAGGGGGGTTGGGGAACACCAGCCCCAGCATTTT	CASRGVGEHQPQHF
TRBJ2-1	TRBV15	-	-	TGTGCCACCAGCAGAACTAGAGGGGGTCACAATGAGCAGTTCTTC	CATSRTRGGHNEQFF
TRBJ2-3	TRBV20-1	-	-	TGCAGTGCTAGCCCCAGGGTTACTAGCACAGATACGCAGTATTTT	CSASPRVTSTDTQYF
TRBJ1-2	TRBV28	-	few	TGTGCCAGCAGTCGTTCAGGGGCCAACTATGGCTACACCTTC	CASSRSGANYGYTF
TRBJ1-3	TRBV7-2	-	-	TGTGCCAGCAGACTGAACTCTGGAAACACCATATATTTT	CASRLNSGNTIYF
TRBJ2-4	TRBV7-2	TRBD2	-	TGTGCCAGCAGCTTCGGGGGGGGAGCCAAAAACATTCAGTACTTC	CASSFGGGAKNIQYF
TRBJ2-1	TRBV27	-	-	TGTGCCAGCAGTTTATACCGGGATGAGCAGTTCTTC	CASSLYRDEQFF
TRBJ2-5	TRBV12-3/TRBV12-4	TRBD2	many	TGTGCCAGCAGTTTAGCCCCCTTACTAGCGGGGCACCAAGAGACCCAGTACTTC	CASSLAPLLAGHQETQYF
TRBJ2-2	TRBV6-5	-	-	TGTGCCAGCAGTTATCGTCCTTACACCGGGGAGCTGTTTTTT	CASSYRPYTGELFF
TRBJ1-5	TRBV4-3	TRBD1	-	TGCGCCAGCAGCCAAGTCTGGGACAGGGATGGTCAGCCCCAGCATTTT	CASSQVWDRDGQPQHF
TRBJ2-3	TRBV7-2	-	many	TGTGCCAGCAGCTTAAAGTGGGGGGATACGCAGTATTTT	CASSLKWGDTQYF
TRBJ2-5	TRBV5-1	-	-	TGCGCCAGCAGCTTAGGTACCCAAGAGACCCAGTACTTC	CASSLGTQETQYF
TRBJ2-7	TRBV7-2	TRBD1	many	TGTGCCAGCAGCCAAGGGGGCGGTTCCTACGAGCAGTACTTC	CASSQGGGSYEQYF
TRBJ2-5	TRBV5-5	TRBD1	many	TGTGCCAGCAGTTCTCCGGGACAGGGAATCTTGCAGACCCAGTACTTC	CASSSPGQGILQTQYF
TRBJ2-1	TRBV4-3	TRBD2	few	TGCGCCAGCAGCCAAGTCGGGGGGGTAAGATCGGGAAATAACAATGAGCAGTTCTTC	CASSQVGGVRSGNNNEQFF
TRBJ1-2	TRBV7-6	-	-	TGTGCCAGCAGCTTAGAGGGCCCAGAGGGTGGCTACACCTTC	CASSLEGPEGGYTF
TRBJ2-1	TRBV10-3	TRBD2	many	TGTGCCATCAGTGAGACGGGACTAGCGGGAATAAATGAGCAGTTCTTC	CAISETGLAGINEQFF
TRBJ2-1	TRBV20-1	TRBD1	few	TGCAGTGCTAGAGGCGCCCGGGACAGGGCATACAATGAGCAGTTCTTC	CSARGARDRAYNEQFF
TRBJ2-1	TRBV3-1	-	many	TGTGCCAGCAGTAGGGGGACGTTCAATGAGCAGTTCTTC	CASSRGTFNEQFF
TRBJ2-1	TRBV20-1	-	-	TGCAGTGCTAGCCTCCCCCGACTCGGTGGGGAGCAGTTCTTC	CSASLPRLGGEQFF
TRBJ2-1	TRBV20-1	-	many	TGCAGTGCTAGGGACATCAGCTCCTACAATGAGCAGTTCTTC	CSARDISSYNEQFF
TRBJ2-5	TRBV28	TRBD1	many	TGTGCCAGCAGTTTAGGGGGGACAGGGTTGGAGACCCAGTACTTC	CASSLGGTGLETQYF
TRBJ2-3	TRBV5-1	-	-	TGCGCCAGCAGCCTCCCTGGCGGAGTGAGCACAGATACGCAGTATTTT	CASSLPGGVSTDTQYF
TRBJ2-5	TRBV28	-	many	TGTGCCAGCAGTTTTGCGACGGGGATATCGGAGACCCAGTACTTC	CASSFATGISETQYF